This T cell receptor beta chain stems from a study of graft-versus-host responses after intestinal transplantation. The overall study: Once they had received anti-thymocyte globulin induction, all recipients took tacrolimus and steroids for three to four years.

TCRdb keeps only in-frame clones here, not all; method: immunoSEQ multiplex PCR. The repertoire has 25,000 to 30,000 clones, about 90% of them found once; the top ten carry around 10%. Germline CDR1 is KGHSH and CDR2 is LQKENI. The V and J ends lost 6 bases and 1 base respectively, with 15 bases between them. CDR3 length: 15 amino acids. Sequenced here: PBMCs, sampled 450 to 480 days after intestinal transplantation. V and J are TRBV18 and TRBJ1-1, with a tentative D call TRBD1 (5 bases). This sequence was found in a human patient who received an intestinal transplant, so some T cells may come from the graft donor. This chain's CDR3 is CASSPSGKPNTEAFF. The CDR3 DNA is TGTGCCAGCTCTCCCTCAGGGAAGCCGAACACTGAAGCTTTCTTT.